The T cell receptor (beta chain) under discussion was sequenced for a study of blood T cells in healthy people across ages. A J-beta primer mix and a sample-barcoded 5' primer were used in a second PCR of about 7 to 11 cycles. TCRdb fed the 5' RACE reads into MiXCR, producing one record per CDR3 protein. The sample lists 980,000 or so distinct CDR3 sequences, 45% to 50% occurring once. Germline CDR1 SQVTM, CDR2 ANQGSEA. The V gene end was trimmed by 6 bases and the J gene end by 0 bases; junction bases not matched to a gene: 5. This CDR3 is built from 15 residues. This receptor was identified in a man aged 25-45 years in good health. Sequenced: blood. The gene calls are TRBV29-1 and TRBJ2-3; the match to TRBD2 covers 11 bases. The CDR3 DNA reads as TGCAGCGTGAGTAGCGGGGGGGACAGCACAGATACGCAGTATTTT. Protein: CSVSSGGDSTDTQYF.